This T cell receptor (beta chain) stems from a study of T cell clones after liver transplantation. In the study overall: Post-transplant blood was tracked for graft-donor-reactive T cell clones identified in a pre-transplant mixed lymphocyte reaction. Without induction therapy, subjects received standard immunosuppression until 12-24 months post-transplant. Timepoints were pre-transplant, pre-withdrawal, and after withdrawal was completed or failed.

The J segment lost 4 bases and the V segment lost 6 bases, leaving 4 bases of the junction unmatched. Germline V gene sequence: CDR1 LNHDA, CDR2 SQIVND (reference sequence). This CDR3 spans 13 amino acids. On this clone itself: What it binds is not known.

Data came from immunoSEQ multiplex PCR; TCRdb stores just in-frame clones and leaves some out. The sample has 65,000 to 80,000 clones; over 80% are singletons. Whole-study results and caveats: Conclusions were preliminary, with small, heterogeneous patient groups.

The source was CD4+ T cells from blood, collected at the 22-month timepoint. This receptor was identified in a human patient who received a liver transplant. A subset of T cells may come from the graft donor. The J gene is TRBJ2-3, the V gene TRBV19; 7 bases agree with TRBD1. The CDR3 region is CASRRGGSDTQYF. The CDR3 DNA is TGTGCCAGTAGGAGAGGGGGCTCAGATACGCAGTATTTT.